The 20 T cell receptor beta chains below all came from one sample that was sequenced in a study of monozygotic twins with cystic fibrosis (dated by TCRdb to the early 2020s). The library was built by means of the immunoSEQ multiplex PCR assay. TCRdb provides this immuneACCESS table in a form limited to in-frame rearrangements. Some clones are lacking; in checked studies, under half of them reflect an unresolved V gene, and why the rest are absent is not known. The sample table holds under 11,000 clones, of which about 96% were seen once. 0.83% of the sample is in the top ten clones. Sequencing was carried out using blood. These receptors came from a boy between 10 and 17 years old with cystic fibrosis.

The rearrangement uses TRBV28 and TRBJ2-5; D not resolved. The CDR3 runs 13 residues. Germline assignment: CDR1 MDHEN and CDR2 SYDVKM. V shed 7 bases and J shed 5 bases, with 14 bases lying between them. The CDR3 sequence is CASKLSSSETQYF. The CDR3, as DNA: TGTGCCAGCAAATTATCAAGCTCGGAGACCCAGTACTTC.

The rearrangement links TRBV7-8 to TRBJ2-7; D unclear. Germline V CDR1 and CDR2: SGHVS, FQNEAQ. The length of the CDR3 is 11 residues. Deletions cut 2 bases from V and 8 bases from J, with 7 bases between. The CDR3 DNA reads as TGTGCCAGCAGCTTAACCCAAAAGCAGTACTTC. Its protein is CASSLTQKQYF.

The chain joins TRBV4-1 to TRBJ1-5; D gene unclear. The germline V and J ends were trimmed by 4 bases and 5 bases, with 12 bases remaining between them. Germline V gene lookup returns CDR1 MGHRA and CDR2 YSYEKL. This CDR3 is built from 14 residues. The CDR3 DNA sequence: TGCGCCAGCAGCCCTGGAGAGAGAGATCAGCCCCAGCATTTT. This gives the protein CASSPGERDQPQHF.

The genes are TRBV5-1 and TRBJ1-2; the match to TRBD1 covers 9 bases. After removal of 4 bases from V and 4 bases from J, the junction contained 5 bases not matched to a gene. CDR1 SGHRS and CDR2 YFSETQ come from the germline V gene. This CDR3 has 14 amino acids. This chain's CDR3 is CASSRTGAAYGYTF. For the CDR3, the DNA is TGCGCCAGCAGCCGGACAGGGGCCGCCTATGGCTACACCTTC. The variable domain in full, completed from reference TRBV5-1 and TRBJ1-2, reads KAGVTQTPRYLIKTRGQQVTLSCSPISGHRSVSWYQQTPGQGLQFLFEYFSETQRNKGNFPGRFSGRQFSNSRSEMNVSTLELGDSALYLCASSRTGAAYGYTFGSGTRLTVV.

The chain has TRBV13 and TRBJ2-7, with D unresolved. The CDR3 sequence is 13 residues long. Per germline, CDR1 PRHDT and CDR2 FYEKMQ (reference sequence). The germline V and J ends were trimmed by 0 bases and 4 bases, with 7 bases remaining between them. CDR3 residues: CASSLGLFYEQYF. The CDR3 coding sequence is TGTGCCAGCAGCTTAGGACTGTTTTACGAGCAGTACTTC.

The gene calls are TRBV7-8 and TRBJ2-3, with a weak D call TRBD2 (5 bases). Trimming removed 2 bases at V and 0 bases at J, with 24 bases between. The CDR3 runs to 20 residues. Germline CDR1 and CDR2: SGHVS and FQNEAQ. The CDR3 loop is CASSLSGRGYMPESTDTQYF. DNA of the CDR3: TGTGCCAGCAGCTTATCCGGTAGAGGGTATATGCCGGAGAGCACAGATACGCAGTATTTT.

In DNA, the CDR3 is TGTGCCAGCAGCGCGAACGGAAAAGGCAACACTGAAGCTTTCTTT. Amino acids: CASSANGKGNTEAFF. The chain employs TRBV9 and TRBJ1-1; D remains unclear. Germline V gene data show CDR1 as SGDLS and CDR2 as YYNGEE. CDR3 length: 15 amino acids. V lost 3 bases and J 2 bases, leaving 14 bases between the germline ends.

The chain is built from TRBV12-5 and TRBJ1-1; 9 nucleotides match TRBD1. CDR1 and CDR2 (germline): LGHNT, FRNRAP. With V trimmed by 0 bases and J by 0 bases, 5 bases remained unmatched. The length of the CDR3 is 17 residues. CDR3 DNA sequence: TGTGCTAGTGGTTTGGTACTGGGGACAGGGATGAACACTGAAGCTTTCTTT. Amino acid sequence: CASGLVLGTGMNTEAFF.

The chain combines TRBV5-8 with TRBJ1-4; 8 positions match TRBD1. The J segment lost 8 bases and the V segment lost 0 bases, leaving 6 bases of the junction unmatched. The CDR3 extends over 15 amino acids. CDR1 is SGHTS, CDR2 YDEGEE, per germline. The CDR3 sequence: CASSLAGTGGEKLFF. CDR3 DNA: TGTGCCAGCAGCTTGGCCGGGACAGGCGGAGAAAAACTGTTTTTT. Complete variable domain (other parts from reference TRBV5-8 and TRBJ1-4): EAGVTQSPTHLIKTRGQQATLRCSPISGHTSVYWYQQALGLGLQFLLWYDEGEERNRGNFPPRFSGRQFPNYSSELNVNALELEDSALYLCASSLAGTGGEKLFFGSGTQLSVL.

The CDR3, as DNA: TGTGCAAGTCGCTTTGGACTAGCGGGGAAACAAGAGACCCAGTACTTC. It encodes CASRFGLAGKQETQYF. The rearrangement joins TRBV12-2 to TRBJ2-5; TRBD2 is taken as the D call from the table, unchecked against the DNA. TRBV12-2 is a pseudogene segment. CDR3 size: 16 residues.

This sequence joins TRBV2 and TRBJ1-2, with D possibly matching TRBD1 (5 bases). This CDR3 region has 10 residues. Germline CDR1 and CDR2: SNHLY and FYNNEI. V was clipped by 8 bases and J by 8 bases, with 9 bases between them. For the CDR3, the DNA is TGTGCCAGCGGAGGGGCCGGCTACACCTTC. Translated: CASGGAGYTF.

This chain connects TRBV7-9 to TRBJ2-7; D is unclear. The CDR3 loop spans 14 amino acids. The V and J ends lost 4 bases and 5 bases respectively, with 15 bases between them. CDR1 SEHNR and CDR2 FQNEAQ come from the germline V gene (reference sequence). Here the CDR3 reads CASSSKAVRNEQYF. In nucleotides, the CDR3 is TGTGCCAGCAGCTCCAAGGCAGTCAGGAACGAGCAGTACTTC.

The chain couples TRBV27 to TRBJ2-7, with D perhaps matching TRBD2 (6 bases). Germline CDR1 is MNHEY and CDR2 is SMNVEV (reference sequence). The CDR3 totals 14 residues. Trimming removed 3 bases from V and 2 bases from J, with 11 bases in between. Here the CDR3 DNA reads TGTGCCAGCAGTTTTTACGGGGGTCCCTACGAGCAGTACTTC. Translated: CASSFYGGPYEQYF.

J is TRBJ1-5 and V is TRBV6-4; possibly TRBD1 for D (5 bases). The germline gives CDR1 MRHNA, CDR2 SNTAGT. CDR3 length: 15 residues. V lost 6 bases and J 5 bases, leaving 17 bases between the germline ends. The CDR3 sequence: CASSPGGGDHQPQHF. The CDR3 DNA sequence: TGTGCCAGCAGCCCCGGGGGAGGGGACCATCAGCCCCAGCATTTT.

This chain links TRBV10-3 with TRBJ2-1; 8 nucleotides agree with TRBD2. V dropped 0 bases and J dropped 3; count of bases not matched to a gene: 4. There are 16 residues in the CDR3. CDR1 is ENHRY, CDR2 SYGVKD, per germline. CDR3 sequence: CAISESDGGGYNEQFF. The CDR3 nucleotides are TGTGCCATCAGTGAGTCGGACGGGGGGGGCTACAATGAGCAGTTCTTC.

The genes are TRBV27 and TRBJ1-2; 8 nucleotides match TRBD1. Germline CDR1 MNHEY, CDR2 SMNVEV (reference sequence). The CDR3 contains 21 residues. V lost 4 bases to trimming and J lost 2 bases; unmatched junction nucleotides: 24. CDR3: CASSYAHHRGYTAPTNYGYTF. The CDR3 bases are TGTGCCAGCAGTTACGCACATCACAGGGGGTATACGGCACCAACGAACTATGGCTACACCTTC.

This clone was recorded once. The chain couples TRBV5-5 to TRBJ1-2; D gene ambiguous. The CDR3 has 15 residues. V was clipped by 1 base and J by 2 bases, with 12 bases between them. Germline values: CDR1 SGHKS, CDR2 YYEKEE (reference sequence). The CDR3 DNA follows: TGTGCCAGCAGCTTGTTGATAGGGAGCAACTATGGCTACACCTTC. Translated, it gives CASSLLIGSNYGYTF.

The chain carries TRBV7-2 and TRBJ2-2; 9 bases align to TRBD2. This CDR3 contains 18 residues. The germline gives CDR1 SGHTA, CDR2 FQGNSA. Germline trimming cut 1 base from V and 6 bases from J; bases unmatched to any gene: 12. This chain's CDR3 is CASSLEERREGPPGELFF. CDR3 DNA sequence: TGTGCCAGCAGCTTAGAAGAAAGGCGGGAGGGCCCACCCGGGGAGCTGTTTTTT. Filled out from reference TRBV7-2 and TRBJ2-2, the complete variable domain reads GAGVSQSPSNKVTEKGKDVELRCDPISGHTALYWYRQSLGQGLEFLIYFQGNSAPDKSGLPSDRFSAERTGGSVSTLTIQRTQQEDSAVYLCASSLEERREGPPGELFFGEGSRLTVL.

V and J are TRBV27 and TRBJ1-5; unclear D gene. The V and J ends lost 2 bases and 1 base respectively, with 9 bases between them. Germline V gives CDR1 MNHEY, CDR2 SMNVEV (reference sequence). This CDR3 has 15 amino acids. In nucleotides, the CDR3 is TGTGCCAGCAGTTTAAAGGGCTGGAGCAATCAGCCCCAGCATTTT. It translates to CASSLKGWSNQPQHF.

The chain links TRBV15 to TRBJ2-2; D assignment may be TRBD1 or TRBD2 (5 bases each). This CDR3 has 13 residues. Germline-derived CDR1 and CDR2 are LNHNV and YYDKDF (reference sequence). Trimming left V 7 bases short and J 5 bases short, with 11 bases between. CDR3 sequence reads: CATKAGRTGELFF. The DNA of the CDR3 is TGTGCCACCAAGGCAGGGAGAACCGGGGAGCTGTTTTTT.